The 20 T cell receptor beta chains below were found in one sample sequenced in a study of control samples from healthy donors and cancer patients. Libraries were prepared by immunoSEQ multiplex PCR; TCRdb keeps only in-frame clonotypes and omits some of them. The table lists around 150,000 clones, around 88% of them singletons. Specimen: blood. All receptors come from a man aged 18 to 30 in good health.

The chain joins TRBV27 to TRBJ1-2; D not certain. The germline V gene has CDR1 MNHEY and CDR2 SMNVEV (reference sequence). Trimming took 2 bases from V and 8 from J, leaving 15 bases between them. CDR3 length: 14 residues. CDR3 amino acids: CASSLRSSPGGYTF. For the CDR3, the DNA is TGTGCCAGCAGTTTACGCAGTTCCCCCGGAGGCTACACCTTC.

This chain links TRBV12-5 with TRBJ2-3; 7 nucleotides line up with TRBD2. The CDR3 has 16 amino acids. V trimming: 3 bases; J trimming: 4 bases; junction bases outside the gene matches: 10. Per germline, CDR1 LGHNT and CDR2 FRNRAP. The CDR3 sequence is CASGLGRTSGADTQYF. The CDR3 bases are TGTGCTAGTGGTTTAGGGAGGACTAGTGGCGCAGATACGCAGTATTTT.

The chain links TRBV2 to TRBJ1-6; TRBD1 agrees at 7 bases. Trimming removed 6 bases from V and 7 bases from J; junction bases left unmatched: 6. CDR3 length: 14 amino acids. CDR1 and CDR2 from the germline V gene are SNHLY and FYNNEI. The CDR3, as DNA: TGTGCCAGCAGGCAGACAGGGATAAATTCACCCCTCCACTTT. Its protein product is CASRQTGINSPLHF.

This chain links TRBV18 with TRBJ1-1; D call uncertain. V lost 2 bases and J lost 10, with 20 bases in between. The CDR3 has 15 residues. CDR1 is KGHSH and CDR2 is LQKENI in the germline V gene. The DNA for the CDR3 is TGTGCCAGCTCACCAGTCATCCGTGGACCGTTCGGAGCTTTCTTT. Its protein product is CASSPVIRGPFGAFF.

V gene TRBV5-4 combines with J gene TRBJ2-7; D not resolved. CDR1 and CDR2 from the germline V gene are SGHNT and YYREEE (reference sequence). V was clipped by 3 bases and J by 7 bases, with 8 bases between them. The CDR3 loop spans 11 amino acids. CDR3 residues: CASSSLGEQYF. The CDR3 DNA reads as TGTGCCAGCAGCTCCTTGGGGGAGCAGTACTTC.

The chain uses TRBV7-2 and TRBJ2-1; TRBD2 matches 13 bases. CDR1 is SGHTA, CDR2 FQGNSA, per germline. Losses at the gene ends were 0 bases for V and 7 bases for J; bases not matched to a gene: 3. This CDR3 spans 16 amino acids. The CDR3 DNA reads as TGTGCCAGCAGCTTAGCGGGGACTAGCGGGGATAATGAGCAGTTCTTC. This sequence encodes CASSLAGTSGDNEQFF.

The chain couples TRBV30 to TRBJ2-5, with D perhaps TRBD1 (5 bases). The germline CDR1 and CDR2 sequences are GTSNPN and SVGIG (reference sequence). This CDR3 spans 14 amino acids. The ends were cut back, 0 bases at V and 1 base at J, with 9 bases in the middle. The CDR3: CAWSVLGVQETQYF. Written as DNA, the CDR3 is TGTGCCTGGAGTGTATTAGGGGTCCAAGAGACCCAGTACTTC.

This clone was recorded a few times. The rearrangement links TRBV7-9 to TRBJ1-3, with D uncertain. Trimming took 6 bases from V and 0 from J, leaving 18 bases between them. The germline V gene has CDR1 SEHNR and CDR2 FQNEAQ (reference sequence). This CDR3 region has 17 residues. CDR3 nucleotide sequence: TGTGCCAGCAGTAAGCAGCTAGGGCCAAGCTCTGGAAACACCATATATTTT. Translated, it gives CASSKQLGPSSGNTIYF.

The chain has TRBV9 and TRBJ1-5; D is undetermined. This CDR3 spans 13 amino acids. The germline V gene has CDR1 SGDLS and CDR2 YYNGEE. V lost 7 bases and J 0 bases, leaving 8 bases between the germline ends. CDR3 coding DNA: TGTGCCAGCGGCGATAATAGCAATCAGCCCCAGCATTTT. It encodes CASGDNSNQPQHF.

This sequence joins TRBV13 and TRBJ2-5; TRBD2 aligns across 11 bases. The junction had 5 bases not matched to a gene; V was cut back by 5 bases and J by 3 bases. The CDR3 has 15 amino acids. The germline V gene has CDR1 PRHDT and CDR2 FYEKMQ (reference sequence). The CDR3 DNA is TGTGCCAGCAGCCTCCCGACTAGCGGGGAAGAGACCCAGTACTTC. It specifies CASSLPTSGEETQYF.

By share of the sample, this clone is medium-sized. CDR3 sequence: CAWRQRPLYNEQFF. The CDR3 bases are TGTGCCTGGAGGCAGCGCCCCTTGTACAATGAGCAGTTCTTC. J is TRBJ2-1 and V is TRBV30; no definite D call. CDR3 length: 14 amino acids. Germline V gene data show CDR1 as GTSNPN and CDR2 as SVGIG (reference sequence). Trimming removed 3 bases from V and 4 bases from J, with 13 bases in between.

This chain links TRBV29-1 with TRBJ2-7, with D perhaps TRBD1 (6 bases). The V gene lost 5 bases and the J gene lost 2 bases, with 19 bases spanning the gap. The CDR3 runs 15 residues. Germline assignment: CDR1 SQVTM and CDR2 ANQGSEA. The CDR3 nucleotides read TGCAGCGTTACCCTTGAGGGGGACGTTACCTACGAGCAGTACTTC. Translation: CSVTLEGDVTYEQYF.

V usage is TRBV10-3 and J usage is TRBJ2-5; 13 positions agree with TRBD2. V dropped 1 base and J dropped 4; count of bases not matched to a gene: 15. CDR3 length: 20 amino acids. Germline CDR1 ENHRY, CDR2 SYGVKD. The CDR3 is CAISELWQGLAGSPRETQYF. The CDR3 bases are TGTGCCATCAGTGAGTTGTGGCAGGGACTAGCGGGATCACCTAGAGAGACCCAGTACTTC.

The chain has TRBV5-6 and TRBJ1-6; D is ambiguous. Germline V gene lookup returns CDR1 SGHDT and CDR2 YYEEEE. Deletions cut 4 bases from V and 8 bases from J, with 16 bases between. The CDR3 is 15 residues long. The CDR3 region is CASSPWSPPYSPLHF. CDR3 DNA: TGTGCCAGCAGCCCTTGGTCCCCCCCGTATTCACCCCTCCACTTT.

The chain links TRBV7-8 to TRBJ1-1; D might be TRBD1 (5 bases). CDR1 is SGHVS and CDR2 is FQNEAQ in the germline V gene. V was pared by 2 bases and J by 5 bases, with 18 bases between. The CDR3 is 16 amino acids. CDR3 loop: CASSLYGGGGGTEAFF. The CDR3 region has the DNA TGTGCCAGCAGCTTATATGGTGGCGGGGGGGGTACTGAAGCTTTCTTT.

CDR3 in amino acids: CAISERGNEQFF. As DNA, the CDR3 is TGTGCCATCAGTGAGCGGGGCAATGAGCAGTTCTTC. The V gene is TRBV10-3, the J gene TRBJ2-1; weak D call: TRBD2 (5 bases). V lost 2 bases, J lost 6 bases, and 5 bases lay in between. The CDR3 loop spans 12 amino acids. The germline V gene has CDR1 ENHRY and CDR2 SYGVKD.

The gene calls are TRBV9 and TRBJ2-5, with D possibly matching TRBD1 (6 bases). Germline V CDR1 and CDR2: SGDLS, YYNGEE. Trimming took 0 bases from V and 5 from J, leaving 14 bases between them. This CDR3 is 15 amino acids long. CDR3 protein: CASSVAPTGLETQYF. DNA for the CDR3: TGTGCCAGCAGCGTAGCTCCCACAGGGTTGGAGACCCAGTACTTC.

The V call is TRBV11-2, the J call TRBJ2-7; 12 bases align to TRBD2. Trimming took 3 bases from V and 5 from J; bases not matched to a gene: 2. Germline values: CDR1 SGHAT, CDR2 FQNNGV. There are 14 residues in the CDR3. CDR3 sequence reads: CASSFTSGGNEQYF. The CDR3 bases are TGTGCCAGCAGCTTTACTAGCGGGGGGAACGAGCAGTACTTC. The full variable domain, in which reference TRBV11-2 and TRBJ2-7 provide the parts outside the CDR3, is EAGVAQSPRYKIIEKRQSVAFWCNPISGHATLYWYQQILGQGPKLLIQFQNNGVVDDSQLPKDRFSAERLKGVDSTLKIQPAKLEDSAVYLCASSFTSGGNEQYFGPGTRLTVT.

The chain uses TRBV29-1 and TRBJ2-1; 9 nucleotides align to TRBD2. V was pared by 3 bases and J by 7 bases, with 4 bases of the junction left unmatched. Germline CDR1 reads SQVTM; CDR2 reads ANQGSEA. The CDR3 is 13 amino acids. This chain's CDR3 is CSVDSGGRNEQFF. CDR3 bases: TGCAGCGTTGACAGCGGGGGGAGGAATGAGCAGTTCTTC.

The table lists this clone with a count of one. The DNA of the CDR3 is TGTGCCAGCAGGGTCGGGGGACCTACCTACGAGCAGTACTTC. It codes for CASRVGGPTYEQYF. The J gene is TRBJ2-7, the V gene TRBV2, with D perhaps TRBD2 (6 bases). The CDR3 covers 14 residues. Per the germline V gene, CDR1 is SNHLY and CDR2 is FYNNEI. Between the trimmed V and J ends, which lost 6 bases and 2 bases, there was a span of 14 bases.